Each of the 28 T cell receptor beta chains below was sequenced from the same sample in a study of long-term antiretroviral therapy in people with HIV. Survey-level resolution applied to immunoSEQ assay v3.0. Data came from immunoSEQ multiplex PCR; TCRdb stores just in-frame clones and leaves some out. The table lists about 32,000 clones, 70% to 90% of them singletons. The sample in question was unsorted PBMCs, obtained 2.2 years after starting antiretroviral therapy. All receptors derive from a man aged 18 to 30 with HIV.

V gene TRBV9 combines with J gene TRBJ2-1; TRBD2 matches at 11 bases. This CDR3 spans 16 amino acids. Germline V gives CDR1 SGDLS, CDR2 YYNGEE. Trimming removed 4 bases from V and 8 bases from J; junction bases left unmatched: 11. DNA of the CDR3: TGTGCCAGCAGCACTAAGGTAGCGGGAGGGGAGGATGAGCAGTTCTTC. This sequence encodes CASSTKVAGGEDEQFF. Full variable domain (rest looked up from reference TRBV9 and TRBJ2-1): DSGVTQTPKHLITATGQRVTLRCSPRSGDLSVYWYQQSLDQGLQFLIQYYNGEERAKGNILERFSAQQFPDLHSELNLSSLELGDSALYFCASSTKVAGGEDEQFFGPGTRLTVL.

The gene calls are TRBV27 and TRBJ1-5, with unresolved D. This CDR3 spans 13 amino acids. CDR1 MNHEY and CDR2 SMNVEV come from the germline V gene (reference sequence). The ends were cut back, 4 bases at V and 5 bases at J, with 9 bases in the middle. The CDR3 is CASSSDNYQPQHF. The DNA for the CDR3 is TGTGCCAGCAGTTCTGACAACTATCAGCCCCAGCATTTT.

CDR3 in DNA: TGTGCCAGCAGCTTAGGTCAGGCTAAAGAAGCTTTCTTT. Its translation is CASSLGQAKEAFF. The chain carries TRBV7-2 and TRBJ1-1; the D is unclear. This CDR3 spans 13 amino acids. Trimming removed 1 base from V and 8 bases from J, with 11 bases in between. Germline CDR1 and CDR2: SGHTA and FQGNSA.

This sequence joins TRBV4-1 and TRBJ2-1; a weak D match, TRBD1 (6 bases). The germline CDR1 and CDR2 sequences are MGHRA and YSYEKL. This CDR3 region has 13 residues. The V end was cut by 4 bases, the J end by 7 bases, with 11 bases between. The CDR3 loop is CASSLQRGNEQFF. The CDR3 DNA sequence: TGCGCCAGCAGCCTTCAGAGGGGGAATGAGCAGTTCTTC.

The table lists this clone with a count of one. The rearrangement uses TRBV5-4 and TRBJ1-5, with no clear D. Germline V lookup: CDR1 SGHNT, CDR2 YYREEE (reference sequence). The V end was cut by 0 bases, the J end by 2 bases, with 3 bases between. There are 13 residues in the CDR3. CDR3 coding DNA: TGTGCCAGCAGCTTGGACGGCAATCAGCCCCAGCATTTT. Protein product: CASSLDGNQPQHF.

The J gene is TRBJ1-1, the V gene TRBV9; no clear D. Trimming took off 0 bases at V and 5 bases at J, with 5 bases between the two ends. Per the germline V gene, CDR1 is SGDLS and CDR2 is YYNGEE. CDR3 length: 12 residues. CDR3 in DNA: TGTGCCAGCAGCGTAGGGGGAACTGAAGCTTTCTTT. Translated: CASSVGGTEAFF.

The chain joins TRBV28 to TRBJ2-2; 10 bases match TRBD2. The germline V gene has CDR1 MDHEN and CDR2 SYDVKM. The CDR3 sequence is 19 residues long. Unmatched junction bases numbered 19, after V lost 6 bases and J lost 6 bases. The CDR3 coding sequence is TGTGCCAGCAGCACTCCCCCGGGGCTAGCGGGAGCGGAGGCCGGGGAGCTGTTTTTT. Its translation: CASSTPPGLAGAEAGELFF.

This clone was picked up one time. The V and J genes are TRBV5-5 and TRBJ1-3, with D tentatively TRBD1 (6 bases). The CDR3 is made up of 20 amino acids. Germline V gene sequence: CDR1 SGHKS, CDR2 YYEKEE (reference sequence). V lost 2 bases to trimming and J lost 0 bases, with 24 bases between them. The CDR3: CASSLRESQGLLYSGNTIYF. Written as DNA, the CDR3 is TGTGCCAGCAGCTTACGGGAATCCCAGGGGCTGCTTTACTCTGGAAACACCATATATTTT.

The rearrangement uses TRBV5-8 and TRBJ1-5, with TRBD1 identical over 8 bases. This CDR3 has 17 amino acids. V was pared by 0 bases and J by 0 bases, with 5 bases of the junction left unmatched. In germline, CDR1 is SGHTS, CDR2 YDEGEE. The CDR3 coding sequence is TGTGCCAGCAGCTTGGGGCAGGGGGCCCATAGCAATCAGCCCCAGCATTTT. It specifies CASSLGQGAHSNQPQHF.

This chain links TRBV28 with TRBJ1-1; D not certain. Germline V gene sequence: CDR1 MDHEN, CDR2 SYDVKM. This CDR3 comprises 16 residues. The V end lost 4 bases, the J end lost 0 bases, and 15 bases lay between the germline ends. CDR3 residues: CASSSATRRLNTEAFF. In nucleotides, the CDR3 is TGTGCCAGCAGTTCCGCCACCAGGAGATTGAACACTGAAGCTTTCTTT.

The chain uses TRBV18 and TRBJ2-2; 7 nucleotides agree with TRBD1. This CDR3 spans 16 amino acids. J lost 3 bases, V lost 3 bases, and 7 bases had no gene match. The germline V gene has CDR1 KGHSH and CDR2 LQKENI. For the CDR3, the DNA is TGTGCCAGCTCACCGGAGAGAGGGGGCTACACCGGGGAGCTGTTTTTT. This translates into CASSPERGGYTGELFF.

The chain couples TRBV4-1 to TRBJ2-2, with D perhaps matching TRBD1 or TRBD2 (5 bases each). CDR3 size: 14 residues. The germline gives CDR1 MGHRA, CDR2 YSYEKL. V lost 1 base to trimming and J lost 7 bases, with 10 bases between them. CDR3: CASSQVFGGGELFF. In nucleotides, the CDR3 is TGCGCCAGCAGCCAAGTCTTTGGGGGCGGGGAGCTGTTTTTT.

The V and J genes are TRBV6-6 and TRBJ2-1; the match to TRBD2 covers 8 bases. Per germline, CDR1 MNHNY and CDR2 SVGAGI (reference sequence). Trimming took 11 bases from V and 7 from J; bases not matched to a gene: 16. This CDR3 contains 15 residues. CDR3 DNA: TGTGCCGAGGGTCTAGTAGCGGGGTCGGTAAATGAGCAGTTCTTC. It is translated as CAEGLVAGSVNEQFF.

This clone was observed a few times. The V call is TRBV7-9, the J call TRBJ1-5, with D unclear. CDR1 and CDR2 (germline): SEHNR, FQNEAQ (reference sequence). The CDR3 has 15 amino acids. Trimming removed 5 bases at V and 5 bases at J, with 16 bases between. The CDR3 DNA is TGTGCCAGCAGCCGAATCGATCAGGAACATCAGCCCCAGCATTTT. It encodes CASSRIDQEHQPQHF.

This rearrangement joins TRBV7-9 to TRBJ2-7; no definite D call. Per germline, CDR1 SEHNR and CDR2 FQNEAQ (reference sequence). V lost 1 base, J lost 1 base, and 2 bases lay in between. CDR3 length: 12 residues. The CDR3 loop reads CASSLGSYEQYF. As DNA, the CDR3 is TGTGCCAGCAGCTTAGGGTCCTACGAGCAGTACTTC.

The gene calls are TRBV28 and TRBJ1-2; 9 bases map to TRBD1. Germline CDR1 MDHEN, CDR2 SYDVKM. V shed 6 bases and J 8 bases; nucleotides not matched to a gene: 13. The CDR3 spans 15 residues. The CDR3 DNA reads TGTGCCAGCAGGCCACCCAAACAGGGGGCGGGCGGCTACACCTTC. It encodes CASRPPKQGAGGYTF.

This clone was detected once. The rearrangement joins TRBV27 to TRBJ1-1, with D maybe TRBD1 (5 bases). There are 17 residues in the CDR3. V dropped 2 bases and J dropped 0 bases, with 16 bases sitting between them. CDR1 MNHEY and CDR2 SMNVEV come from the germline V gene (reference sequence). CDR3 nucleotides: TGTGCCAGCAGTTTACAGGGTCCCCCGACCATGAACACTGAAGCTTTCTTT. Translation gives CASSLQGPPTMNTEAFF.

J is TRBJ1-5 and V is TRBV28; TRBD1 agrees at 9 bases. The CDR3 runs 16 residues. V gave up 5 bases and J gave up 5 bases; unmatched junction bases: 10. Germline-derived CDR1 and CDR2 are MDHEN and SYDVKM. This CDR3 is CASSDRGSGLYQPQHF. CDR3 nucleotides: TGTGCCAGCAGTGACAGGGGGTCGGGCCTCTATCAGCCCCAGCATTTT.

The chain is built from TRBV4-1 and TRBJ2-1; D gene unclear. Germline V lookup: CDR1 MGHRA, CDR2 YSYEKL. V gave up 3 bases and J gave up 3 bases, with 15 bases separating them. The CDR3 loop spans 16 amino acids. The CDR3 protein is CASSHTGLVGYNEQFF. In DNA, the CDR3 is TGCGCCAGCAGCCACACTGGCCTAGTAGGCTACAATGAGCAGTTCTTC.

CDR3 protein: CASRGTEDYGYTF. CDR3 sequence (DNA): TGTGCCAGCCGAGGGACGGAAGACTATGGCTACACCTTC. The V gene is TRBV19, the J gene TRBJ1-2; possible D gene TRBD1, 5 bases. V shed 9 bases and J shed 3 bases, with 14 bases lying between them. This CDR3 spans 13 amino acids. The V gene's germline CDR1 is LNHDA and CDR2 SQIVND (reference sequence).

The chain has TRBV30 and TRBJ2-5; 10 bases line up with TRBD2. CDR1 is GTSNPN, CDR2 SVGIG, per germline (reference sequence). V lost 3 bases to trimming and J lost 2 bases; unmatched junction nucleotides: 12. This CDR3 spans 17 amino acids. The CDR3 region is CAWRSIKLAGLQETQYF. Here the CDR3 DNA reads TGTGCCTGGAGATCGATAAAACTAGCGGGGCTTCAAGAGACCCAGTACTTC.

CDR3 loop: CASSEGPPPQHF. DNA of the CDR3: TGTGCCAGCAGTGAGGGGCCTCCGCCCCAGCATTTT. The chain joins TRBV2 to TRBJ1-5, with D possibly matching TRBD1 (5 bases). The germline gives CDR1 SNHLY, CDR2 FYNNEI. The CDR3 is 12 residues long. With 3 bases removed from V and 9 bases from J, the gap between germline ends came to 9 bases.

A few counts support this clone. The chain joins TRBV2 to TRBJ1-2; possible D gene TRBD1, 6 bases. V was shortened by 8 bases and J by 7 bases, with 23 bases between the two germline ends. This CDR3 has 15 amino acids. Germline assignment: CDR1 SNHLY and CDR2 FYNNEI. The chain's CDR3 is CASPGGPGGIGGYTF. As DNA, the CDR3 is TGTGCCAGCCCCGGGGGCCCGGGGGGGATCGGTGGCTACACCTTC.

J is TRBJ2-2 and V is TRBV11-2; D is undetermined. This CDR3 is 14 amino acids long. Trimming cost V 7 bases and J 2 bases, with 11 bases left between them. Germline CDR1 is SGHAT and CDR2 is FQNNGV. The CDR3 region is CASTPDHNTGELFF. In nucleotides, the CDR3 is TGTGCCAGCACCCCGGACCACAACACCGGGGAGCTGTTTTTT.

The CDR3 region is CASSYSSQGSYGYTF. CDR3 sequence (DNA): TGTGCCAGCAGTTACTCATCGCAGGGATCCTATGGCTACACCTTC. This chain connects TRBV6-5 to TRBJ1-2; D might be TRBD1 (5 bases). The CDR3 has 15 residues. Germline loops: CDR1 MNHEY, CDR2 SVGAGI. Trimming left V 0 bases short and J 4 bases short, with 12 bases between.

The chain employs TRBV27 and TRBJ1-4; D is perhaps TRBD1 (6 bases). The V gene's germline CDR1 is MNHEY and CDR2 SMNVEV (reference sequence). V was pared by 6 bases and J by 7 bases, with 18 bases between. CDR3 length: 15 amino acids. The CDR3 sequence is CASRGGETSGEKLFF. CDR3 DNA: TGTGCCAGCAGAGGGGGGGAGACCTCGGGTGAAAAACTGTTTTTT.

The chain has TRBV2 and TRBJ2-1; the D gene is possibly TRBD1 (5 bases). Deletions cut 7 bases from V and 4 bases from J, with 14 bases between. CDR3 size: 14 residues. The V gene's germline CDR1 is SNHLY and CDR2 FYNNEI. CDR3 DNA sequence: TGTGCCAGCACCGAGATAGGGGCTTACAATGAGCAGTTCTTC. This sequence encodes CASTEIGAYNEQFF.

This chain uses TRBV9 with TRBJ1-4; D not certain. The germline V gene has CDR1 SGDLS and CDR2 YYNGEE. The CDR3 extends over 14 amino acids. Trimming removed 0 bases from V and 7 bases from J, with 10 bases in between. The CDR3 spells CASSVGAVGEKLFF. CDR3 nucleotide sequence: TGTGCCAGCAGCGTAGGGGCAGTAGGTGAAAAACTGTTTTTT.